This T cell receptor beta chain comes out of a study of control samples from healthy donors and cancer patients. The repertoire was sequenced with immunoSEQ multiplex PCR; TCRdb's copy has only in-frame clones and lacks some. This sample has some 120,000 clones; 80% to 90% occur once, and the top ten carry about 1.1%. Germline V gene sequence: CDR1 SGHKS, CDR2 YYEKEE (reference sequence). J gave up 2 bases and V 3 bases, and 6 bases lay outside the gene matches. This CDR3 comprises 16 residues. This sequence originates from a woman aged 50 to 60 with colorectal cancer. Sequenced sample: PBMCs. V and J are TRBV5-5 and TRBJ1-3; TRBD1 aligns across 9 bases. The CDR3 DNA follows: TGTGCCAGCAGCTGGGGACAGGGAACGGCTGGAAACACCATATATTTT. Translating gives CASSWGQGTAGNTIYF.